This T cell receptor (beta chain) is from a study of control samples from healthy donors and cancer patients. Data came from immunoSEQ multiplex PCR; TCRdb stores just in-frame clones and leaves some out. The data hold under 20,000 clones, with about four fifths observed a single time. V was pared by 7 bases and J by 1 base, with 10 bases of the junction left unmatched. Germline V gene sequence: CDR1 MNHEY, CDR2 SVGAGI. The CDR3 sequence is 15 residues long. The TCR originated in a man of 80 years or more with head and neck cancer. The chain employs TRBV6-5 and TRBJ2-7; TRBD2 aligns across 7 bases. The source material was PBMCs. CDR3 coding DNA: TGTGCCAGCAAAATGGGACGGGGGGATTCCTACGAGCAGTACTTC. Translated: CASKMGRGDSYEQYF.